This T cell receptor (beta chain) was sequenced in a study of metastatic and nonmetastatic thyroid tumors. Each patient went into thyroid surgery without having received any treatment. There are a few counts of this clone. TCRdb re-clonotyped the PCR reads via MiXCR. The sample includes tens of thousands of clones, 18% seen only once; the top ten take roughly 2.7%. Trimming left V 4 bases short and J 9 bases short, with 11 bases between. This CDR3 region has 12 residues. Germline-derived CDR1 and CDR2 are SGHDT and YYEEEE. This TCR came from a male donor with papillary thyroid cancer or a benign thyroid nodule (not recorded which). Some clones in this sample may be carry-over from other donors' samples. The chain is built from TRBV5-6 and TRBJ2-1; the D gene is possibly TRBD2 (6 bases). Specimen: adjacent normal tissue. CDR3: CASSPRGVEQFF. CDR3 nucleotide sequence: TGTGCCAGCAGCCCGCGGGGCGTTGAGCAGTTCTTC.